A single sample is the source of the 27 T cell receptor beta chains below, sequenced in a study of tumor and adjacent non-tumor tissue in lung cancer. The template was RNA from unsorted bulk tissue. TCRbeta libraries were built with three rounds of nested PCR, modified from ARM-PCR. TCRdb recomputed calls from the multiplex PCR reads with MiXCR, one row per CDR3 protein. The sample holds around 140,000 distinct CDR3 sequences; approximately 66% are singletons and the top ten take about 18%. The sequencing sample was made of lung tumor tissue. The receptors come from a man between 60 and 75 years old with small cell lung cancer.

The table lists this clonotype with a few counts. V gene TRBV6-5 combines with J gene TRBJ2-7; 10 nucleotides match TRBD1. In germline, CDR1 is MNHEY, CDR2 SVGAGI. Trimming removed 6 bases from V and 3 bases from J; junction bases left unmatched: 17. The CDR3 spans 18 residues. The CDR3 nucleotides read TGTGCCAGCAGCCCTATCCCCTCCGGGACAGGGGTACTCTACGAGCAGTACGTC. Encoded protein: CASSPIPSGTGVLYEQYV.

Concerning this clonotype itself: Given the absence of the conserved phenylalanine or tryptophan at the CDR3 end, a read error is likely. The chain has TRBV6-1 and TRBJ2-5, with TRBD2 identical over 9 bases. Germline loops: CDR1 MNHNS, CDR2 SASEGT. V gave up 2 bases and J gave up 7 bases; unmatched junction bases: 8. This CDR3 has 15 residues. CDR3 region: CASSETRWREGTQYL. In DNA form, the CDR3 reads TGTGCCAGCAGTGAAACGCGGTGGCGGGAGGGGACCCAGTACTTA.

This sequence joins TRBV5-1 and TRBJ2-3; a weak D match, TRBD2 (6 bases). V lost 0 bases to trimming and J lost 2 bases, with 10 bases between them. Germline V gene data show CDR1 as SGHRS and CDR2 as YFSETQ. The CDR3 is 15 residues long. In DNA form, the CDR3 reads TGCGCCAGCAGCTTGGGCCGCGGGACCACAGATACGCAGTATTTT. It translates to CASSLGRGTTDTQYF.

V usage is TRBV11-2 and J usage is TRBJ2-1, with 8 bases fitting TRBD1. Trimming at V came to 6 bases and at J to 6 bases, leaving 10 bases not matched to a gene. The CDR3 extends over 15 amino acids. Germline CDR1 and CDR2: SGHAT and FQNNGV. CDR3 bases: TGTGCCAGCAGTCCCCGGGACAGGATGGGCAATGAGCAGTTCTTC. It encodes CASSPRDRMGNEQFF. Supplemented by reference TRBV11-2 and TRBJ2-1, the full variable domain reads EAGVAQSPRYKIIEKRQSVAFWCNPISGHATLYWYQQILGQGPKLLIQFQNNGVVDDSQLPKDRFSAERLKGVDSTLKIQPAKLEDSAVYLCASSPRDRMGNEQFFGPGTRLTVL.

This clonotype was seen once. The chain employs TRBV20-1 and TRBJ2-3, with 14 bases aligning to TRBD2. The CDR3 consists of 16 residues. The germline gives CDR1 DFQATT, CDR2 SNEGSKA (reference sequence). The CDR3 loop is CNAIPGLAGERNTQYF. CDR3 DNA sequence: TGCAATGCCATACCGGGACTAGCGGGAGAACGGAATACGCAGTATTTT.

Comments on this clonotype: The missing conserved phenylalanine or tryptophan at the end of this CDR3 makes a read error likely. The CDR3 reads CAISNTFNYGYTS. Here the CDR3 DNA reads TGTGCTATCAGTAACACTTTTAACTATGGCTACACCTCC. The chain couples TRBV12-3 or TRBV12-4 to TRBJ1-2; D is unresolved. CDR3 size: 13 residues.

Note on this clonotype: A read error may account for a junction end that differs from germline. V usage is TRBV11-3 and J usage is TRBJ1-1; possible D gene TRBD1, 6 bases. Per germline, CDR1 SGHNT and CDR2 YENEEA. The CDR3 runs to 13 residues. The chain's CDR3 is CASSIGGGTEAFF. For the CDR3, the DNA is TGTGCTAGCAGCATAGGAGGGGGCACTGAAGCTTTCTTT.

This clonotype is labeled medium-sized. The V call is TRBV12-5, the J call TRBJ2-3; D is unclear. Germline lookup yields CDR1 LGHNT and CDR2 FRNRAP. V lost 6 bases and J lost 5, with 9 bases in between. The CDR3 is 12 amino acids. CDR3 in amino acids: CASGHQEDTQYF. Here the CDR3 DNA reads TGTGCTAGTGGCCACCAAGAAGATACGCAGTATTTT.

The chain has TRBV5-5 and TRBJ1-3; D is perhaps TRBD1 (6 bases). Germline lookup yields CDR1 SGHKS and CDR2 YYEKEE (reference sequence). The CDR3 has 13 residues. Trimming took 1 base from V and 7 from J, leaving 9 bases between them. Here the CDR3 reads CASSLFGGNTIYF. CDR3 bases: TGTGCCAGCAGCTTGTTTGGGGGCAACACCATATATTTT.

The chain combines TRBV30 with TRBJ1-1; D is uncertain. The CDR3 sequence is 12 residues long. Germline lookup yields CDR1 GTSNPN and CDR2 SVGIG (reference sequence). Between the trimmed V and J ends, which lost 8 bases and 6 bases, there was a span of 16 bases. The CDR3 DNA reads TGTGCCCCGAGAATGGACCGCCCTGAAGCTTTCTTT. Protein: CAPRMDRPEAFF. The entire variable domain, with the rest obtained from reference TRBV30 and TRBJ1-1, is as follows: SQTIHQWPATLVQPVGSPLSLECTVEGTSNPNLYWYRQAAGRGLQLLFYSVGIGQISSEVPQNLSASRPQDRQFILSSKKLLLSDSGFYLCAPRMDRPEAFFGQGTRLTVV.

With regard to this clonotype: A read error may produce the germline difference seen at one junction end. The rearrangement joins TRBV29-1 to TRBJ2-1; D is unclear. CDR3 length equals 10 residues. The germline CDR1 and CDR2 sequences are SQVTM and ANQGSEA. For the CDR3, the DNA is TGCAGCGTTGACCTGCCCGAGGAGCTCTTC. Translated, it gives CSVDLPEELF.

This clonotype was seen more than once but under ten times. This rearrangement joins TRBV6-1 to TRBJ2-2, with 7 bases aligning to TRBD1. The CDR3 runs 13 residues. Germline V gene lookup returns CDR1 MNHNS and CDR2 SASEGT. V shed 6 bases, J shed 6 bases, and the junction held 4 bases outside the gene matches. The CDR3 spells CASSLDRPGELFF. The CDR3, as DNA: TGTGCCAGCAGCCTGGACAGGCCCGGGGAGCTGTTTTTT.

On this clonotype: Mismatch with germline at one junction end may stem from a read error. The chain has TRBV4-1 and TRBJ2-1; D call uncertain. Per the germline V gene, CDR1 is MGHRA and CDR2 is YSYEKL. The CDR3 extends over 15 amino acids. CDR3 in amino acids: CASSPTAMAYNERFF. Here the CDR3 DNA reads TGCGCCAGCAGCCCTACGGCTATGGCCTACAATGAGCGGTTCTTC.

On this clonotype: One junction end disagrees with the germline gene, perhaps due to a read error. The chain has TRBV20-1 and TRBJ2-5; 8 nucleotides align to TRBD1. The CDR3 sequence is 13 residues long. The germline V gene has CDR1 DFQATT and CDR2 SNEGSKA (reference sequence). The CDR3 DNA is TGCAATGCTAGGTGGACAGGGCATGAGACCCAGTACTTC. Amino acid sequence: CNARWTGHETQYF.

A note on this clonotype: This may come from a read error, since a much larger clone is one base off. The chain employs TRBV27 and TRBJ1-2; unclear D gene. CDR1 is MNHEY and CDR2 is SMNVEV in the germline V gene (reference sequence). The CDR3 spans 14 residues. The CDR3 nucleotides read TGTGCCAGCAGCCCCAGTTCCGGGAACTATGCCTACACCTTC. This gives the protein CASSPSSGNYAYTF.

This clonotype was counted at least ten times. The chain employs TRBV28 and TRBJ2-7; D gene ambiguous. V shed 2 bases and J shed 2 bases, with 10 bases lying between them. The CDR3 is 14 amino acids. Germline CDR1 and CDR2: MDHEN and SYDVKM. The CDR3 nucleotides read TGTGCCAGCAGTTTAGACGGACCGACCTACGAGCAGTACTTC. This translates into CASSLDGPTYEQYF. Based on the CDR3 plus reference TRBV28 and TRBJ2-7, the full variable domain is DVKVTQSSRYLVKRTGEKVFLECVQDMDHENMFWYRQDPGLGLRLIYFSYDVKMKEKGDIPEGYSVSREKKERFSLILESASTNQTSMYLCASSLDGPTYEQYFGPGTRLTVT.

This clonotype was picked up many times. The CDR3 DNA reads TGCAGTGCTAGAGATCTGGGCGGGAGTTCGTCCTACAATGAGCAGTTCTTC. Residues: CSARDLGGSSSYNEQFF. The chain combines TRBV20-1 with TRBJ2-1; 7 nucleotides align to TRBD2. V shed 0 bases, J shed 1 base, and the junction held 9 bases outside the gene matches. CDR3 length: 17 residues. Looked up from germline, CDR1 is DFQATT and CDR2 is SNEGSKA (reference sequence).

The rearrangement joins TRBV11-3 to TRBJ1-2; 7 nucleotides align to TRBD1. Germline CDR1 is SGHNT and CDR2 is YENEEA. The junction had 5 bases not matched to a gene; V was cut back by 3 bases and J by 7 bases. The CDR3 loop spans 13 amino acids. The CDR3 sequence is CASSFTGVVGYTF. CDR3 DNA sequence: TGTGCCAGCAGCTTTACAGGGGTGGTTGGCTACACCTTC.

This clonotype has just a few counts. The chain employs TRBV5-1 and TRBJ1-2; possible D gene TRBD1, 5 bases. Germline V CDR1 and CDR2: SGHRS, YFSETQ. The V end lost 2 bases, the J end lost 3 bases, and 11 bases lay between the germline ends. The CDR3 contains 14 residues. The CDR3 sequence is CASSFDRAYYGYTF. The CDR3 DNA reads TGCGCCAGCAGCTTCGACAGAGCCTACTATGGCTACACCTTC.

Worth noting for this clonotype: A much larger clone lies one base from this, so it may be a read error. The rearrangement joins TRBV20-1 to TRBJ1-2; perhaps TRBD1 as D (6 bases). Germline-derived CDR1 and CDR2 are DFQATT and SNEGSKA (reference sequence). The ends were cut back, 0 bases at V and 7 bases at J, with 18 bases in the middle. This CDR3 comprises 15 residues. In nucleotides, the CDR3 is TGCAGTGCTAGAGATACGGCCGGGGGGGGCGGTGGCTACACCTTC. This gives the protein CSARDTAGGGGGYTF.

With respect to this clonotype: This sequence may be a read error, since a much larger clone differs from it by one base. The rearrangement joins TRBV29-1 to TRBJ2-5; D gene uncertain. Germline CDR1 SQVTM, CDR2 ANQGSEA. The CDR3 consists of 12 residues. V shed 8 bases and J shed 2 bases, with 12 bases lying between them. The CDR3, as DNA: TGCAGCACAAGGACCCCTCAAGAGACCCAGTACTTC. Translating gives CSTRTPQETQYF.

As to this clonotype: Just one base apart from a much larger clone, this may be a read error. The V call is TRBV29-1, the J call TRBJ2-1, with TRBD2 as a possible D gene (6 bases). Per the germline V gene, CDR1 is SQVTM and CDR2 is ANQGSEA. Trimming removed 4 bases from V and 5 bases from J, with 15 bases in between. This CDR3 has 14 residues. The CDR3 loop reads CSVGGSGPHNEQFF. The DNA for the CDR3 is TGCAGCGTTGGCGGTAGCGGACCCCACAATGAGCAGTTCTTC.

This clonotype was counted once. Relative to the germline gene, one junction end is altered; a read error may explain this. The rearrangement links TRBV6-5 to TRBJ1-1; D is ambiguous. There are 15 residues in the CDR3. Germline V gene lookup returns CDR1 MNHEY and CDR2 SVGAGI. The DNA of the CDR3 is TGTGCCAGCAGCCGTCGGAGAGAAATGAACAGTGAAGCTTTCTTC. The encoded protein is CASSRRREMNSEAFF.

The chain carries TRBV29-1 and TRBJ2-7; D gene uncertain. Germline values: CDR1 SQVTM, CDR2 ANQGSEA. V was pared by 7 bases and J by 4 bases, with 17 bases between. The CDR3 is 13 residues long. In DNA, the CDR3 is TGCAGCGCCGATAGCTGGAGTGAGTACGAGCAGTACTTC. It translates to CSADSWSEYEQYF.

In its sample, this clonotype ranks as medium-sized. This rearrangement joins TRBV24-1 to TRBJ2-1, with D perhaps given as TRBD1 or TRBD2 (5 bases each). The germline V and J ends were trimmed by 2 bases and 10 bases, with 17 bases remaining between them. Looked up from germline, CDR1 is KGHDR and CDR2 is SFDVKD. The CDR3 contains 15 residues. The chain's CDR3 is CATSDYGPRGKEQFF. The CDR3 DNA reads TGTGCCACCAGTGATTATGGACCGAGGGGAAAGGAGCAGTTCTTC.

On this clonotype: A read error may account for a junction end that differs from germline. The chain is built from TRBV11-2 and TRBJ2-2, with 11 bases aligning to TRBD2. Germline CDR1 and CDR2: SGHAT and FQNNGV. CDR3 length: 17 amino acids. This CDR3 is CVSSFSLAGEYTWELFF. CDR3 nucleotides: TGTGTCAGCAGCTTCTCACTAGCGGGGGAATACACCTGGGAGCTGTTCTTT.

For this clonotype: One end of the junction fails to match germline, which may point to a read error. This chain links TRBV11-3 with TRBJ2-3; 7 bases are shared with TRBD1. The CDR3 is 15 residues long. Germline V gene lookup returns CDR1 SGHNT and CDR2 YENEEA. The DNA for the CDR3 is TGTGCCAGCAGCTTAGCCGGGACAGCCACAGGTACGCACTATTTT. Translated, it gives CASSLAGTATGTHYF.